This T cell receptor beta chain was recorded in a study of blood T cell repertoires in COVID-19. Study background: From T cells, B-cell-depleted T cells, or PBMCs came the material, which was cDNA or gDNA.

CDR1 is SGHTA, CDR2 FQGTGA, per germline. V lost 5 bases to trimming and J lost 4 bases; unmatched junction nucleotides: 8. This CDR3 has 15 residues. Participants had their cohort set by participant-reported clinical history. Authors' methods: Nucleated cell number was recorded as an estimate derived from reference gene primer amplification. Measured with immunoSEQ multiplex PCR; TCRdb has only the in-frame clones, and not every one. V and J calls and clone size are those listed in that table; D and trimming were worked out from the DNA. The table records 350,000 or so clones, about nine tenths of them present only once.

The receptor was isolated from a woman younger than 45 who had been exposed to COVID-19. Sequenced sample: PBMCs or T cells enriched from blood (not recorded which). The chain is built from TRBV7-3 and TRBJ2-1; 7 bases line up with TRBD2. This CDR3 reads CASSPSTSAYNEQFF. The CDR3 DNA is TGTGCCAGCAGCCCAAGTACTAGCGCTTACAATGAGCAGTTCTTC.